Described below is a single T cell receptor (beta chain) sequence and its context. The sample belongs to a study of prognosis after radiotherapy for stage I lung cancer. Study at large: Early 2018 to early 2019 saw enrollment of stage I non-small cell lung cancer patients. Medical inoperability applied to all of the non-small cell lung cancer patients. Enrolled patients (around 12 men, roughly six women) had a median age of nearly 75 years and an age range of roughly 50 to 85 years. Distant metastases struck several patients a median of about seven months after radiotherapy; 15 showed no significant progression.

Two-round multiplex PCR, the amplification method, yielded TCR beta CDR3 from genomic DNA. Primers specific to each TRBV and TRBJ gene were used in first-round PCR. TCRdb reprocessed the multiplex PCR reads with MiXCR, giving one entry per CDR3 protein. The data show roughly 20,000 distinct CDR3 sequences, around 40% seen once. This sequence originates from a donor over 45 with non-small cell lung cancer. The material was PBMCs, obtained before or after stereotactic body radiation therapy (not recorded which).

CDR3 DNA: TGCAGTGCTAGAGAGAGTGAGTTTCAGCCCCAGCATTTT. The encoded protein is CSARESEFQPQHF. V and J are TRBV20-1 and TRBJ1-5, with D uncertain. Trimming left V 0 bases short and J 6 bases short, with 9 bases between. CDR3 size: 13 residues. From germline, CDR1 is DFQATT and CDR2 SNEGSKA (reference sequence).